This TCR beta chain was recorded in a study of blood T cell repertoires in COVID-19. Clones were read by immunoSEQ multiplex PCR, and TCRdb kept only the in-frame ones, dropping some. The sample lists 200,000 to 250,000 clones, almost 85% seen once, with about 8.2% in the top ten. The CDR3 loop spans 14 amino acids. Germline V lookup: CDR1 SGHDT, CDR2 YYEEEE. The ends lost 4 bases at V and 5 bases at J; junction bases unmatched: 7. The sample taken for sequencing was PBMCs or T cells enriched from blood (not recorded which). The clonotype originates from a woman aged 50 to 65 with acute COVID-19. J is TRBJ2-7 and V is TRBV5-6, with 9 bases that match TRBD2. The CDR3 DNA is TGTGCCAGCAGCCTTCCTAGCGGGGCCAACGAGCAGTACTTC. Amino acids: CASSLPSGANEQYF.